The rows below give T cell receptor beta chains drawn from one sample of a study of control samples from healthy donors and cancer patients. Only in-frame clones appear in the TCRdb table, and some are missing; sequencing was by immunoSEQ multiplex PCR. In the table there are fewer than 150,000 clones, approximately 89% of which are singletons. The source material was blood. The receptors originated from a man between 18 and 29 years old in good health. Both conserved end residues are part of each CDR3. Fields, in order: CDR3 DNA, CDR3 protein, V gene, clone size, D gene, J gene. D genes are given only for firm matches. A row's size may be missing; if present it is once, few, many or a size class.

TGTGCCACCAGCAGAGTAGGACCTAATGAAAAACTGTTTTTT	CATSRVGPNEKLFF	TRBV15	NA	NA	TRBJ1-4
TGTGCCAGCAGTGAACTGGGGCGACGGGATACGCAGTATTTT	CASSELGRRDTQYF	TRBV6-1	NA	NA	TRBJ2-3
TGTGCCAGCAGTAGCCGATCTCGAGAGACCCAGTACTTC	CASSSRSRETQYF	TRBV7-7	NA	NA	TRBJ2-5
TGTGCTAGTGGTTTCGTAGGTCGGGGTGGCTACACCTTC	CASGFVGRGGYTF	TRBV12-5	NA	NA	TRBJ1-2
TGTGCCAGCAGCATAGAACTTCCGGGACTAGCGGGGGGTCCGCAAGAGACCCAGTACTTC	CASSIELPGLAGGPQETQYF	TRBV7-6	NA	TRBD2	TRBJ2-5
TGTGCCAGCAGGGGGACAGGGACCGAAAAACTGTTTTTT	CASRGTGTEKLFF	TRBV27	once	TRBD1	TRBJ1-4
TGTGCCAGCAGCGCCGGACAGGACTATGGCTACACCTTC	CASSAGQDYGYTF	TRBV7-3	NA	TRBD1	TRBJ1-2
TGTGCCAGCAGTGAAGCGTTATATAGCAATCAGCCCCAGCATTTT	CASSEALYSNQPQHF	TRBV6-1	NA	NA	TRBJ1-5
TGTGCCAGTAGCGGACGGCGGCAGTCGGACACTGAAGCTTTCTTT	CASSGRRQSDTEAFF	TRBV19	NA	NA	TRBJ1-1
TGTGCCAGCAGCCAAGTGGGGTCGGAGACCCAGTACTTC	CASSQVGSETQYF	TRBV3-1/TRBV3-2	NA	NA	TRBJ2-5
TGTGCCAGCAGCGTGAGACTAGCGGGGACCTACGAGCAGTACTTC	CASSVRLAGTYEQYF	TRBV11-2	NA	TRBD2	TRBJ2-7
TGCGCCAGCAGCTTGACCGGGCCCGCGTCCGGAAACACCATATATTTT	CASSLTGPASGNTIYF	TRBV5-1	once	NA	TRBJ1-3
TGCGCCAGCAGCTTTAGACAGGGTCGCAGTCAGCCCCAGCATTTT	CASSFRQGRSQPQHF	TRBV4-1	NA	TRBD1	TRBJ1-5
TGCGCCAGCAGCGACGGACTGAACACCGGGGAGCTGTTTTTT	CASSDGLNTGELFF	TRBV5-1	NA	NA	TRBJ2-2
TGCGCCAGCAGCCCCTACTACCGGGGGGGCCCTCCAGATACGCAGTATTTT	CASSPYYRGGPPDTQYF	TRBV5-1	NA	TRBD2	TRBJ2-3
TGTGCCAGCAGGCGGGGGCAGGGGAACTACGAGCAGTACTTC	CASRRGQGNYEQYF	TRBV25-1	NA	NA	TRBJ2-7
TGTGCCAGCAGTGTGACTAGCGGGGGGGTGATACTAGCCAAAAACATTCAGTACTTC	CASSVTSGGVILAKNIQYF	TRBV6-1	NA	TRBD2	TRBJ2-4
TGCGCCAGCAGCTTGACAGGGGACGAGCAGTACTTC	CASSLTGDEQYF	TRBV5-1	NA	TRBD1	TRBJ2-7
TGCGCCAGCAGCCGGGGATTCTCGAACACTGAAGCTTTCTTT	CASSRGFSNTEAFF	TRBV4-1	few	NA	TRBJ1-1
TGTGCCAGCAGCCCTGGGGGGTACGAGCAGTACTTC	CASSPGGYEQYF	TRBV5-4	NA	NA	TRBJ2-7
TGTGCCAGCAGTTTAACGGCAGGCTATGGCTACACCTTC	CASSLTAGYGYTF	TRBV12-3/TRBV12-4	few	NA	TRBJ1-2
TGTGCCAGCAGCTTCTCCCCTTACGAGCAGTACTTC	CASSFSPYEQYF	TRBV7-8	NA	NA	TRBJ2-7
TGTGCCAGCAGAAATTTGGGGAGCACTGAAGCTTTCTTT	CASRNLGSTEAFF	TRBV2	NA	NA	TRBJ1-1
TGTGCCAGCAGTTATTTTGAAGAAAAACTGTTTTTT	CASSYFEEKLFF	TRBV6-5	NA	NA	TRBJ1-4
TGCGCCAGCAGTGATACAGGGGATGCGGACGCTTTCTTT	CASSDTGDADAFF	TRBV10-2	NA	TRBD1	TRBJ1-1